The clone carrying this T cell receptor beta chain was found many times. The CDR3 runs 13 residues. The germline V gene has CDR1 MGHRA and CDR2 YSYEKL. V was cut by 1 base and J by 6 bases, with 7 bases left in between. The CD8+CD4-CCR7+CD45RA+ phenotype defined the sorted naive CD8 T cells. This sample is drawn from a study of molecular identifiers for immune sequencing clone quantification. TCRdb re-called the PCR reads with MiXCR, one entry per CDR3 protein. The sample contains about 640,000 distinct CDR3 sequences, about 20% of which appear only once. This TCR came from a human donor in good health. Some libraries in this study had Jurkat cell RNA spiked in. V gene TRBV4-1 combines with J gene TRBJ1-5, with a weak D call TRBD1 (5 bases). The source material was naive CD8+ T cells from blood, with Jurkat cell RNA spiked in. Subset noted: FACS-sorted CD8+CD4-CCR7+CD45RA+ naive T cells. The CDR3 here is CASSQGQGQPQHF. In DNA form, the CDR3 reads TGCGCCAGCAGCCAAGGTCAGGGTCAGCCCCAGCATTTT.